Following are 4 T cell receptor beta chains from one sample sequenced in a study of blood T cell repertoires in COVID-19. Assay used: immunoSEQ multiplex PCR; TCRdb lists only in-frame clones, some missing. This table has 150,000 to 200,000 clones, 60% to 85% appearing once. The sequencing input was peripheral blood. The receptors here all came from a man aged 55 to 70 with acute or convalescent COVID-19.

The rearrangement uses TRBV5-8 and TRBJ2-5; 8 bases align to TRBD1. Germline-derived CDR1 and CDR2 are SGHTS and YDEGEE. The CDR3 has 14 residues. The J segment lost 7 bases and the V segment lost 1 base, leaving 6 bases of the junction unmatched. This CDR3 reads CASSLPGGSGTQYF. The CDR3 coding sequence is TGTGCCAGCAGCTTGCCAGGGGGCAGCGGGACCCAGTACTTC. Full variable domain (remainder filled in from reference TRBV5-8 and TRBJ2-5): EAGVTQSPTHLIKTRGQQATLRCSPISGHTSVYWYQQALGLGLQFLLWYDEGEERNRGNFPPRFSGRQFPNYSSELNVNALELEDSALYLCASSLPGGSGTQYFGPGTRLLVL.

The genes are TRBV2 and TRBJ1-2, with D possibly matching TRBD1 (5 bases). Deletions cut 9 bases from V and 4 bases from J, with 15 bases between. This CDR3 has 13 amino acids. Looked up from germline, CDR1 is SNHLY and CDR2 is FYNNEI. Written as DNA, the CDR3 is TGTGCCAGGTCTCGGGGGGGTAGCTATGGCTACACCTTC. Residues: CARSRGGSYGYTF.

The chain recombines TRBV28 with TRBJ1-4; TRBD1 is a possible D gene (5 bases). Between the trimmed V and J ends, which lost 5 bases and 8 bases, there was a span of 21 bases. This CDR3 is 16 amino acids long. Germline-derived CDR1 and CDR2 are MDHEN and SYDVKM. CDR3 amino acids: CASSSLGGGEREKLFF. The CDR3 nucleotides read TGTGCCAGCAGTAGCCTCGGGGGAGGGGAGAGGGAAAAACTGTTTTTT.

The V and J genes are TRBV6-5 and TRBJ1-5, with 10 bases matching TRBD1. In germline, CDR1 is MNHEY, CDR2 SVGAGI. With 7 bases clipped from V and 4 bases from J, the junction kept 4 bases outside the gene matches. The CDR3 extends over 14 amino acids. The CDR3 bases are TGTGCCAGCAAAGGGACAGGGGTTAATCAGCCCCAGCATTTT. Translating gives CASKGTGVNQPQHF.